This T cell receptor beta chain was captured in a study of T cell clusters in autoimmune cytopenias. Study observations and caveats: The T cell clusters were defined only in silico, without experimental functional validation. Compared with active autoimmune hepatitis patients, healthy donors showed 2.5 to 3-fold more exclusive TRB clusters. Clustering suggested that physiological T cell clusters were missing in primary autoimmune cytopenia patients.

TRB was amplified by touch-down multiplex PCR, primer pools A and B combined. Using the multiplex PCR reads, TCRdb records one entry per CDR3 protein without DNA. The sample totals about 910 distinct CDR3 sequences; its top ten clones hold around 21%. This clonotype is identified as medium-sized from frequency. Its matching antigen is unknown. The CDR3 spans 15 residues. About 37,500 genome equivalents of blood DNA were amplified for TRB. Specimen: peripheral blood. This chain connects TRBV12-3 or TRBV12-4 to TRBJ2-3; without DNA, the TCRdb call of TRBD2 cannot be checked. This receptor was taken from a human donor with an autoimmune cytopenia or autoimmune hepatitis (not recorded which). The chain's CDR3 is CATSLLAGVGDTQYF.